The sequence of this TCR beta chain was determined in a study of shared clonotypes between healthy human individuals. Whole-study findings and limits: Sorted-subset sequencing was shown by rarefaction to be incomplete despite large depth.

About this clone itself: What it recognizes is unknown.

CDR1 SEHNR and CDR2 FQNEAQ come from the germline V gene (reference sequence). V gave up 5 bases and J gave up 6 bases; unmatched junction bases: 9. The CDR3 runs to 14 residues. Genomic DNA (from each subset) was split evenly across several immunoSEQ plates. In the sorted-subset replicate PCRs, around 0.2 ug DNA, 25,000 to 35,000 T cell genomes, was used. Authors' analysis steps: Because ImmunoSEQ provided only junction sequences with no quality scores, the filtering differed. Clones were read by immunoSEQ multiplex PCR, and TCRdb kept only the in-frame ones, dropping some. Clonal size and the V and J genes are those of that table, whereas D and trimming came from the DNA. This table has around 1,000,000 clones, about 72% appearing once.

The source material was memory CD4+ T cells from PBMCs. Subset noted: CD45RA-negative fraction. The receptor was isolated from a man in his late teens or twenties in good health. Some clones in this sample may be carry-over from other donors' samples. This chain uses TRBV7-9 with TRBJ1-2; 7 bases match TRBD1. This CDR3 is CASSLTGRVDGYTF. The CDR3 DNA follows: TGTGCCAGCAGCCTGACAGGGAGAGTTGATGGCTACACCTTC.